The 17 T cell receptor beta chains below were found in one sample sequenced in a study of beta chain features in type 1 diabetes. The investigators reverse transcribed all of the isolated RNA, so they sequenced expressed TCRB transcripts. Sequencing was performed with immunoSEQ multiplex PCR; in TCRdb, only in-frame clones are kept and a portion is missing. Of under 800,000 clones listed, about 16% were seen once; the top ten hold about 0.087%. Sequencing input: naive CD4+ T cells from blood. These receptors were taken from a man between 18 and 29 years old in good health.

The V call is TRBV4-3, the J call TRBJ1-2; 8 nucleotides agree with TRBD1. This CDR3 has 13 residues. CDR1 and CDR2 (germline): LGHNA, YSLEER. With V trimmed by 0 bases and J by 10 bases, 4 bases remained unmatched. CDR3 sequence reads: CASSQEQGEDYTF. DNA of the CDR3: TGCGCCAGCAGCCAAGAACAGGGGGAGGACTACACCTTC.

The V and J genes are TRBV7-2 and TRBJ2-7; 8 bases match TRBD2. The CDR3 totals 15 residues. Germline assignment: CDR1 SGHTA and CDR2 FQGNSA. The junction had 14 bases not matched to a gene; V was cut back by 1 base and J by 12 bases. The CDR3 coding sequence is TGTGCCAGCAGCTTAGATGTTGCTAGCGGGCGGGCGGGGTACTTC. Translating it yields CASSLDVASGRAGYF.

This clone has just a few counts. In DNA form, the CDR3 reads TGTGCCAGTAGTATAAGCGCTAGCGGCAGCGGGGAGCTGTTTTTT. As protein: CASSISASGSGELFF. The rearrangement joins TRBV19 to TRBJ2-2, with 7 positions matching TRBD2. Trimming cost V 2 bases and J 7 bases; bases outside gene matches: 7. The V gene's germline CDR1 is LNHDA and CDR2 SQIVND (reference sequence). This CDR3 spans 15 amino acids.

The chain combines TRBV29-1 with TRBJ2-5, with 10 bases fitting TRBD1. V shed 8 bases, J shed 7 bases, and the junction held 10 bases outside the gene matches. Germline V gene data show CDR1 as SQVTM and CDR2 as ANQGSEA. The CDR3 runs to 13 residues. The CDR3 nucleotides read TGCAGCTCAGAGGGACAGGGGAGGGGGACCCAGTACTTC. Translating gives CSSEGQGRGTQYF.

Here the CDR3 reads CATRSQTNTGELFF. CDR3 sequence (DNA): TGTGCCACCCGATCCCAGACCAACACCGGGGAGCTGTTTTTT. The rearrangement joins TRBV10-3 to TRBJ2-2, with D unresolved. The CDR3 extends over 14 amino acids. Germline-derived CDR1 and CDR2 are ENHRY and SYGVKD. The ends were cut back, 10 bases at V and 2 bases at J, with 14 bases in the middle.

This clone showed up just a few times. This chain uses TRBV10-3 with TRBJ1-5; perhaps TRBD1 as D (6 bases). The germline V and J ends were trimmed by 6 bases and 3 bases, with 9 bases remaining between them. The CDR3 totals 13 residues. Germline values: CDR1 ENHRY, CDR2 SYGVKD. The CDR3 region is CAIRGTLNQPQHF. Written as DNA, the CDR3 is TGTGCCATCAGGGGGACACTCAATCAGCCCCAGCATTTT.

The CDR3, as DNA: TGTGCCAGCAGACTCCCGGGGACACCGAACACTGAAGCTTTCTTT. This gives the protein CASRLPGTPNTEAFF. This sequence joins TRBV5-4 and TRBJ1-1, with D possibly TRBD1 on 6 matching bases. Germline V CDR1 and CDR2: SGHNT, YYREEE (reference sequence). CDR3 length equals 15 residues. With 5 bases removed from V and 1 base from J, the gap between germline ends came to 15 bases.

The chain uses TRBV6-5 and TRBJ2-7; tentatively, D is TRBD2 (6 bases). The CDR3 covers 14 residues. Germline V gene lookup returns CDR1 MNHEY and CDR2 SVGAGI. V was cut by 8 bases and J by 5 bases, with 19 bases left in between. The chain's CDR3 is CASGLGGSRNEQYF. In DNA form, the CDR3 reads TGTGCCAGCGGCCTAGGAGGGTCGAGGAACGAGCAGTACTTC.

The chain employs TRBV6-5 and TRBJ2-3; 7 bases fit TRBD2. The CDR3 has 13 amino acids. Trimming removed 4 bases from V and 7 bases from J; junction bases left unmatched: 5. Germline assignment: CDR1 MNHEY and CDR2 SVGAGI. CDR3 DNA sequence: TGTGCCAGCAGTTCGTTCGGGGGGAATACGCAGTATTTT. This translates into CASSSFGGNTQYF.

This clone has a handful of counts. The rearrangement uses TRBV20-1 and TRBJ2-3; D not certain. CDR3 size: 11 residues. In germline, CDR1 is DFQATT, CDR2 SNEGSKA (reference sequence). V lost 6 bases, J lost 2 bases, and 6 bases lay in between. The CDR3 coding sequence is TGCAGTGCCCGGACCACAGATACGCAGTATTTT. As protein: CSARTTDTQYF.

The J gene is TRBJ1-5, the V gene TRBV4-2; D gene ambiguous. This CDR3 is built from 15 residues. Deletions cut 0 bases from V and 2 bases from J, with 8 bases between. Germline V lookup: CDR1 LGHNA, CDR2 YNFKEQ. CDR3 residues: CASSQESSGNQPQHF. The CDR3 region has the DNA TGTGCCAGCAGCCAAGAGAGCAGCGGCAATCAGCCCCAGCATTTT.

The chain combines TRBV6-1 with TRBJ2-7; the D is unclear. Trimming took 1 base from V and 0 from J, leaving 7 bases between them. Germline assignment: CDR1 MNHNS and CDR2 SASEGT. The CDR3 is made up of 14 amino acids. CDR3: CASSEGGSSYEQYF. The CDR3 nucleotides read TGTGCCAGCAGTGAAGGAGGCAGCTCCTACGAGCAGTACTTC.

This clone appeared a few times. The chain combines TRBV14 with TRBJ2-7; 12 bases map to TRBD2. Germline V gene sequence: CDR1 SGHDN, CDR2 FVKESK. The V segment lost 3 bases and the J segment 6 bases; nucleotides outside the gene matches: 3. The CDR3 runs 14 residues. CDR3 in amino acids: CASSQLAGGLEQYF. CDR3 sequence (DNA): TGTGCCAGCAGCCAGCTAGCGGGAGGGCTCGAGCAGTACTTC.

This chain joins TRBV2 and TRBJ1-1; D perhaps matches TRBD1 (6 bases). Germline CDR1 SNHLY, CDR2 FYNNEI. The CDR3 covers 14 residues. Trimming stripped 6 bases from V and 0 bases from J, with 11 bases between. In DNA, the CDR3 is TGTGCCAGCAGGAAGGACAGCATGAACACTGAAGCTTTCTTT. Residues: CASRKDSMNTEAFF.

The rearrangement joins TRBV9 to TRBJ2-5; D may correspond to TRBD1 or TRBD2 (5 bases each). CDR1 is SGDLS and CDR2 is YYNGEE in the germline V gene. V was shortened by 0 bases and J by 5 bases, with 14 bases between the two germline ends. CDR3 size: 15 residues. In DNA form, the CDR3 reads TGTGCCAGCAGCGTAGGGGGCGGGCGCGTGGAGACCCAGTACTTC. Encoded protein: CASSVGGGRVETQYF.

This sequence joins TRBV7-2 and TRBJ2-5; weak D call: TRBD1 (6 bases). V was clipped by 5 bases and J by 4 bases, with 11 bases between them. CDR3 length: 13 residues. Germline CDR1 and CDR2: SGHTA and FQGNSA. In DNA, the CDR3 is TGTGCCAGCAGCGCAGGGGCCCGAGAGACCCAGTACTTC. As protein: CASSAGARETQYF. Full variable domain (rest looked up from reference TRBV7-2 and TRBJ2-5): GAGVSQSPSNKVTEKGKDVELRCDPISGHTALYWYRQSLGQGLEFLIYFQGNSAPDKSGLPSDRFSAERTGGSVSTLTIQRTQQEDSAVYLCASSAGARETQYFGPGTRLLVL.

The chain combines TRBV15 with TRBJ2-1, with TRBD1 identical over 7 bases. The CDR3 has 16 amino acids. V trimming: 6 bases; J trimming: 5 bases; junction bases outside the gene matches: 13. Germline-derived CDR1 and CDR2 are LNHNV and YYDKDF (reference sequence). The CDR3 spells CATRWGLTGADNEQFF. For the CDR3, the DNA is TGTGCCACCAGGTGGGGGTTAACAGGGGCGGACAATGAGCAGTTCTTC. The full variable domain, its missing parts supplied by reference TRBV15 and TRBJ2-1, is DAMVIQNPRYQVTQFGKPVTLSCSQTLNHNVMYWYQQKSSQAPKLLFHYYDKDFNNEADTPDNFQSRRPNTSFCFLDIRSPGLGDTAMYLCATRWGLTGADNEQFFGPGTRLTVL.